Below are 27 T cell receptor beta chains sequenced from a single sample in a study of beta chain features in type 1 diabetes (dated by TCRdb to the late 2010s). Findings and caveats that apply to the study as a whole: Type 1 diabetes patients showed a moderate but significant shortening of TCRB CDR3 length in all four CD4+ subsets.

Libraries were constructed by the immunoSEQ multiplex PCR assay. The entire isolated RNA was reverse transcribed using the High Capacity cDNA Reverse Transcription Kit, and thus expressed TCRB transcripts were sequenced. What TCRdb holds here is the immuneACCESS table cut down to in-frame rearrangements. Part of the clones is not present; checked against another copy, under half of the missing clones reflect an unresolved V gene, and the others are unexplained. The sample data list about 740,000 clones, and around an eighth of these were observed just once. Of the sample, approximately 0.022% falls within the top ten clones. These receptors have no identified antigens. The source material was naive CD4+ T cells from blood. The cell subset or site label of this sample denotes: true naive CD4+ T cells. All receptors derive from a man in his late teens or twenties with type 1 diabetes.

This clone was picked up a small number of times. The chain combines TRBV10-3 with TRBJ1-1; a weak D match, TRBD1 (6 bases). This CDR3 comprises 13 residues. Germline CDR1 is ENHRY and CDR2 is SYGVKD. Trimming removed 10 bases from V and 5 bases from J, with 17 bases in between. The CDR3 is CATGPGVGTEAFF. The CDR3 nucleotides read TGTGCCACCGGACCAGGGGTTGGGACTGAAGCTTTCTTT.

This chain links TRBV19 with TRBJ2-1; TRBD1 aligns across 11 bases. This CDR3 region has 14 residues. V lost 8 bases, J lost 9 bases, and 9 bases stayed unmatched. Germline V gene data show CDR1 as LNHDA and CDR2 as SQIVND (reference sequence). CDR3 sequence (DNA): TGTGCCAGTTCGGGGACAGGGGGTTATGGTGAGCAGTTCTTC. It is translated as CASSGTGGYGEQFF.

The CDR3, as DNA: TGTGCCAGCAGTCAGGGGTCGGGTAACTATGGCTACACCTTC. Residues: CASSQGSGNYGYTF. This chain joins TRBV7-6 and TRBJ1-2, with D possibly matching TRBD1 (6 bases). V lost 6 bases and J lost 1, with 12 bases in between. The CDR3 extends over 14 amino acids. CDR1 SGHVS and CDR2 FNYEAQ come from the germline V gene.

The rearrangement links TRBV29-1 to TRBJ2-5; 9 nucleotides match TRBD2. V trimming: 2 bases; J trimming: 5 bases; junction bases outside the gene matches: 6. The CDR3 has 14 residues. Germline lookup yields CDR1 SQVTM and CDR2 ANQGSEA. CDR3 bases: TGCAGCGTTGAAACAACGGCGGGGGGGGAGACCCAGTACTTC. Translated: CSVETTAGGETQYF.

Only a few counts were recorded for this clone. This CDR3 reads CAWSRTSYNEQFF. The DNA for the CDR3 is TGTGCCTGGAGTAGGACCTCCTACAATGAGCAGTTCTTC. The chain uses TRBV30 and TRBJ2-1; D remains ambiguous. From germline, CDR1 is GTSNPN and CDR2 SVGIG (reference sequence). Trimming pared 2 bases from V and 0 bases from J, leaving 5 bases between. The CDR3 has 13 residues.

V usage is TRBV28 and J usage is TRBJ1-6, with D possibly being TRBD1 (5 bases). Per germline, CDR1 MDHEN and CDR2 SYDVKM. This CDR3 region has 14 residues. Trimming pared 2 bases from V and 9 bases from J, leaving 11 bases between. This chain's CDR3 is CASSLEGPPSPLHF. CDR3 nucleotide sequence: TGTGCCAGCAGTTTAGAGGGACCTCCTTCACCCCTCCACTTT.

The chain uses TRBV9 and TRBJ2-2; D gene unclear. Germline CDR1 is SGDLS and CDR2 is YYNGEE. V lost 2 bases to trimming and J lost 6 bases, with 11 bases between them. This CDR3 has 14 residues. The CDR3 bases are TGTGCCAGCAGCGTTGCAGGTACACCCGGGGAGCTGTTTTTT. Translation gives CASSVAGTPGELFF. Full variable domain (missing parts from reference TRBV9 and TRBJ2-2): DSGVTQTPKHLITATGQRVTLRCSPRSGDLSVYWYQQSLDQGLQFLIQYYNGEERAKGNILERFSAQQFPDLHSELNLSSLELGDSALYFCASSVAGTPGELFFGEGSRLTVL.

This chain connects TRBV7-9 to TRBJ2-7; 13 nucleotides line up with TRBD2. With V trimmed by 5 bases and J by 2 bases, 9 bases remained unmatched. CDR1 and CDR2 from the germline V gene are SEHNR and FQNEAQ (reference sequence). This CDR3 has 17 amino acids. DNA of the CDR3: TGTGCCAGCAGCCCGATAGGACTAGCGGGGGATCCCTACGAGCAGTACTTC. It encodes CASSPIGLAGDPYEQYF.

The chain combines TRBV2 with TRBJ2-6, with TRBD1 as a possible D gene (6 bases). Per germline, CDR1 SNHLY and CDR2 FYNNEI. The V gene lost 6 bases and the J gene lost 0 bases, with 15 bases spanning the gap. This CDR3 comprises 17 residues. Written as DNA, the CDR3 is TGTGCCAGCAGACCGGGACAATATTTCTCTGGGGCCAACGTCCTGACTTTC. Residues: CASRPGQYFSGANVLTF.

The chain uses TRBV5-1 and TRBJ2-7; TRBD1 might be the D (6 bases). V was pared by 0 bases and J by 4 bases, with 14 bases between. CDR3 length: 15 residues. CDR1 and CDR2 (germline): SGHRS, YFSETQ. Here the CDR3 reads CASSLVPGERYEQYF. CDR3 coding DNA: TGCGCCAGCAGCTTGGTGCCAGGGGAGAGGTACGAGCAGTACTTC.

This chain joins TRBV5-1 and TRBJ2-2; weak D call: TRBD2 (6 bases). The CDR3 loop spans 15 amino acids. Deletions cut 6 bases from V and 6 bases from J, with 18 bases between. The germline V gene has CDR1 SGHRS and CDR2 YFSETQ. For the CDR3, the DNA is TGCGCCAGCACGGCGGGAAGTGTGAGGGCCGGGGAGCTGTTTTTT. It yields the protein CASTAGSVRAGELFF.

This sequence joins TRBV6-5 and TRBJ1-6; D is ambiguous. Germline lookup yields CDR1 MNHEY and CDR2 SVGAGI. The CDR3 has 15 amino acids. Deletions cut 3 bases from V and 5 bases from J, with 11 bases between. The CDR3 coding sequence is TGTGCCAGCAGTTATTGGGAGGGTAATAATTCACCCCTCCACTTT. This sequence encodes CASSYWEGNNSPLHF.

DNA for the CDR3: TGTGCCAGCACGGAATGGGACAGGGGTACAGATACGCAGTATTTT. The encoded protein is CASTEWDRGTDTQYF. The chain joins TRBV28 to TRBJ2-3; 10 bases align to TRBD1. The CDR3 spans 15 residues. Germline values: CDR1 MDHEN, CDR2 SYDVKM. V was clipped by 7 bases and J by 3 bases; unmatched bases: 7.

This sequence joins TRBV30 and TRBJ2-1; weak D call: TRBD1 (5 bases). The V and J ends lost 0 bases and 6 bases respectively, with 18 bases between them. There are 16 residues in the CDR3. Germline CDR1 reads GTSNPN; CDR2 reads SVGIG (reference sequence). CDR3 sequence: CAWSVGRQSIGNEQFF. CDR3 in DNA: TGTGCCTGGAGTGTAGGTAGACAGTCGATAGGCAATGAGCAGTTCTTC.

This clone was found a few times. This chain joins TRBV11-2 and TRBJ1-2, with 8 bases identical to TRBD1. Germline assignment: CDR1 SGHAT and CDR2 FQNNGV. After removal of 5 bases from V and 3 bases from J, the junction contained 14 bases not matched to a gene. CDR3 length equals 17 residues. In DNA form, the CDR3 reads TGTGCCAGCAGCCTACACGACAGGGGAAGGGATTACTATGGCTACACCTTC. Amino acid sequence: CASSLHDRGRDYYGYTF.

The J gene is TRBJ1-2, the V gene TRBV14; D is unclear. Germline V gives CDR1 SGHDN, CDR2 FVKESK. V was cut by 4 bases and J by 4 bases, with 13 bases left in between. The CDR3 totals 14 residues. In DNA form, the CDR3 reads TGTGCCAGCAGCCCAGGACGGACTCCCTATGGCTACACCTTC. Its translation: CASSPGRTPYGYTF.

The table lists this clone with a few counts. The V gene is TRBV6-1, the J gene TRBJ2-1; D remains unclear. CDR3 size: 20 residues. The V gene lost 4 bases and the J gene lost 1 base, with 26 bases spanning the gap. Germline CDR1 reads MNHNS; CDR2 reads SASEGT. The CDR3 loop reads CASSARGNPFGRLSYNEQFF. For the CDR3, the DNA is TGTGCCAGCAGTGCGCGAGGAAACCCATTTGGACGATTGTCCTACAATGAGCAGTTCTTC.

This sequence joins TRBV6-5 and TRBJ2-5, with 11 bases lining up with TRBD1. Losses at the gene ends were 6 bases for V and 5 bases for J; bases not matched to a gene: 5. The CDR3 totals 14 residues. Germline V gene sequence: CDR1 MNHEY, CDR2 SVGAGI. CDR3 bases: TGTGCCAGCAGCCCAGGACAGGGGGCTGAGACCCAGTACTTC. Residues: CASSPGQGAETQYF.

The rearrangement links TRBV5-6 to TRBJ2-7; 7 bases align to TRBD2. CDR1 is SGHDT, CDR2 YYEEEE, per germline. CDR3 length: 13 amino acids. The V segment lost 5 bases and the J segment 2 bases; nucleotides outside the gene matches: 4. CDR3 in DNA: TGTGCCAGCAGGCGTGGACTAGCCTACGAGCAGTACTTC. It encodes CASRRGLAYEQYF.

In its sample, this clone was seen a few times. The rearrangement links TRBV25-1 to TRBJ1-6, with no clear D. With 3 bases removed from V and 8 bases from J, the gap between germline ends came to 14 bases. The germline CDR1 and CDR2 sequences are MGHDK and SYGVNS. The CDR3 totals 15 residues. CDR3 nucleotides: TGTGCCAGCAGTGAGCCGGAATCAGGCCATTCACCCCTCCACTTT. It translates to CASSEPESGHSPLHF.

The chain combines TRBV7-3 with TRBJ1-4, with D possibly being TRBD1 (6 bases). CDR1 SGHTA and CDR2 FQGTGA come from the germline V gene. The CDR3 sequence is 15 residues long. The V and J ends lost 4 bases and 3 bases respectively, with 12 bases between them. The CDR3 DNA follows: TGTGCCAGCAGCTCAACCGGGACATCTAATGAAAAACTGTTTTTT. As protein: CASSSTGTSNEKLFF.

This clone came up a few times. The chain recombines TRBV18 with TRBJ1-5; D gene unclear. Deletions cut 0 bases from V and 3 bases from J, with 9 bases between. The germline V gene encodes CDR1 KGHSH and CDR2 LQKENI. The CDR3 length is 15 residues. CDR3 residues: CASSPPGTLNQPQHF. CDR3 DNA sequence: TGTGCCAGCTCACCACCGGGCACGCTCAATCAGCCCCAGCATTTT.

The V and J genes are TRBV4-2 and TRBJ1-5; D is uncertain. V was clipped by 0 bases and J by 0 bases, with 9 bases between them. The CDR3 extends over 16 amino acids. CDR1 is LGHNA, CDR2 YNFKEQ, per germline. CDR3: CASSQDPGISNQPQHF. The CDR3 DNA sequence: TGTGCCAGCAGCCAAGACCCCGGGATTAGCAATCAGCCCCAGCATTTT.

V usage is TRBV5-4 and J usage is TRBJ2-5; D is undetermined. The CDR3 runs 15 residues. The germline V and J ends were trimmed by 0 bases and 5 bases, with 14 bases remaining between them. CDR1 SGHNT and CDR2 YYREEE come from the germline V gene (reference sequence). CDR3 sequence: CASSLGRINSETQYF. DNA of the CDR3: TGTGCCAGCAGCTTGGGACGGATAAATTCCGAGACCCAGTACTTC.

This clone was seen more than once but under ten times. Other DNA sequences in this specimen translate into the identical CDR3. This chain connects TRBV25-1 to TRBJ2-3; a weak D match, TRBD2 (7 bases). V shed 6 bases and J shed 1 base, with 11 bases lying between them. Germline V gives CDR1 MGHDK, CDR2 SYGVNS. CDR3 length: 14 residues. The CDR3 DNA reads TGTGCCAGCAGCCCGGGGGGCGGCACAGATACGCAGTATTTT. As protein: CASSPGGGTDTQYF.

DNA for the CDR3: TGCAGTGGGGGGTCCTACAATGAGCAGTTCTTC. Its translation: CSGGSYNEQFF. This chain links TRBV20-1 with TRBJ2-1, with D perhaps given as TRBD1 or TRBD2 (5 bases each). Looked up from germline, CDR1 is DFQATT and CDR2 is SNEGSKA (reference sequence). This CDR3 is 11 amino acids long. Trimming left V 7 bases short and J 1 base short, with 5 bases between.

The chain's CDR3 is CASPVVPESSYEQYF. As DNA, the CDR3 is TGTGCCAGTCCGGTCGTTCCAGAGAGCTCCTACGAGCAGTACTTC. The chain joins TRBV19 to TRBJ2-5; D ambiguous. Near its end, the DNA agrees better with TRBJ2-7, so the J call may be wrong. Germline V gives CDR1 LNHDA, CDR2 SQIVND (reference sequence). The CDR3 covers 15 residues.